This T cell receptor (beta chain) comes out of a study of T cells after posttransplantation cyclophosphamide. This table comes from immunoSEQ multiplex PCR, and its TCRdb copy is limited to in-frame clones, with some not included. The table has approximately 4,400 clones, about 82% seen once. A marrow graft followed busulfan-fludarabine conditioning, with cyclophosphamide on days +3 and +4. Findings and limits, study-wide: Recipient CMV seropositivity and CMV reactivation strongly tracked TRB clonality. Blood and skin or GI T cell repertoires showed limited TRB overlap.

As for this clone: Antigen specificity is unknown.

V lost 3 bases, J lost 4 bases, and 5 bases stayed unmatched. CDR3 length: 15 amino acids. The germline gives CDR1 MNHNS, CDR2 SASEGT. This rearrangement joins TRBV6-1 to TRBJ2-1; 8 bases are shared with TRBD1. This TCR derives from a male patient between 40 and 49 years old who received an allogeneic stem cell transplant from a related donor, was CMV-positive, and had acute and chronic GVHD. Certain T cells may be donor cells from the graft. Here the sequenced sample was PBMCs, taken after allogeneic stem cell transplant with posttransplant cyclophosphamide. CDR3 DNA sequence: TGTGCCAGCAGTGATGGACAGGGCCAATACAATGAGCAGTTCTTC. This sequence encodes CASSDGQGQYNEQFF.